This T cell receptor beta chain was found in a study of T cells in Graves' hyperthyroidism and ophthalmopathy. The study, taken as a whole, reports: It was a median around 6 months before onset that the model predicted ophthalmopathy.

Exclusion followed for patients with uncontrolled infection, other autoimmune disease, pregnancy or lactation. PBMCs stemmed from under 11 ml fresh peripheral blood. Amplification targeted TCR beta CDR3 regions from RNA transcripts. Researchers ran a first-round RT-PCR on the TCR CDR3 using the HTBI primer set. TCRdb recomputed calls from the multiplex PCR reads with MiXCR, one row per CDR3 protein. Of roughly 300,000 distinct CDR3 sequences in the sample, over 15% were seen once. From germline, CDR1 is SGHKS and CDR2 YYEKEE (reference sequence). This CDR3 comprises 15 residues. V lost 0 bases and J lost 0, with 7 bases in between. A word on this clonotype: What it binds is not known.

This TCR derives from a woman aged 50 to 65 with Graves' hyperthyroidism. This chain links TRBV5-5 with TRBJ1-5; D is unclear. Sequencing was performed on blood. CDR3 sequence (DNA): TGTGCCAGCAGCTTGGACAGCTATAGCAATCAGCCCCAGCATTTT. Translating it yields CASSLDSYSNQPQHF.